Each of the 24 T cell receptor beta chains below was sequenced from the same sample in a study of T-cell memory formation after mild COVID-19. Using its own MiXCR run on the 5' RACE reads, TCRdb lists one record per CDR3 protein. The sample lists fewer than 50,000 distinct CDR3 sequences, nearly 9.5% seen once, with approximately 10% in the top ten. The source material was PBMCs or a T cell subset sorted from them (not recorded which). The receptors originated from an adult woman who had mild COVID-19 (a few samples of this study predate the infection). Cell type and time point are not known.

This clonotype was detected only a few times. The chain is built from TRBV12-3 or TRBV12-4 and TRBJ2-1; the match to TRBD2 covers 11 bases. J was trimmed by 9 bases and V by 6 bases; bases with no gene match: 16. This CDR3 region has 17 residues. As DNA, the CDR3 is TGTGCCAGCAGCCCCCCTCGGAATAGCGGGAGGGCCACTGAGCAGTTCTTC. Amino acids: CASSPPRNSGRATEQFF.

This clonotype has just a few counts. DNA for the CDR3: TGCGCCAGCAGCTTTTCGGGTGGTCAGCCCCAGCATTTT. Protein sequence: CASSFSGGQPQHF. This chain uses TRBV5-1 with TRBJ1-5; D remains ambiguous. V lost 2 bases and J lost 6, with 9 bases in between. Germline V gene data show CDR1 as SGHRS and CDR2 as YFSETQ. This CDR3 comprises 13 residues.

This clonotype was seen more than once but under ten times. The chain recombines TRBV11-2 with TRBJ2-7; D unclear. Trimming left V 2 bases short and J 5 bases short, with 7 bases between. Per the germline V gene, CDR1 is SGHAT and CDR2 is FQNNGV. The CDR3 covers 12 residues. The chain's CDR3 is CASSLITDEQYF. The CDR3 nucleotides are TGTGCCAGCAGCTTAATAACAGACGAGCAGTACTTC.

J is TRBJ2-5 and V is TRBV15; TRBD1 matches 7 bases. The CDR3 length is 16 residues. Germline CDR1 is LNHNV and CDR2 is YYDKDF (reference sequence). The V and J ends lost 3 bases and 4 bases, in that order; junction bases with no gene match: 11. The CDR3 loop reads CATSRGQPEMGETQYF. In DNA, the CDR3 is TGTGCCACCAGCAGGGGACAGCCGGAAATGGGAGAGACCCAGTACTTC.

This clonotype was detected a few times. The rearrangement joins TRBV9 to TRBJ2-2; D perhaps matches TRBD2 (6 bases). CDR1 SGDLS and CDR2 YYNGEE come from the germline V gene. The CDR3 consists of 16 residues. Between the trimmed V and J ends, which lost 0 bases and 5 bases, there was a span of 14 bases. The CDR3 sequence: CASSVVRGARTGELFF. CDR3 bases: TGTGCCAGCAGCGTAGTACGCGGGGCCCGAACCGGGGAGCTGTTTTTT. Full variable domain (outside the CDR3, taken from reference TRBV9 and TRBJ2-2): DSGVTQTPKHLITATGQRVTLRCSPRSGDLSVYWYQQSLDQGLQFLIQYYNGEERAKGNILERFSAQQFPDLHSELNLSSLELGDSALYFCASSVVRGARTGELFFGEGSRLTVL.

The chain has TRBV20-1 and TRBJ2-7, with 9 bases identical to TRBD2. The CDR3 totals 14 residues. Germline assignment: CDR1 DFQATT and CDR2 SNEGSKA (reference sequence). V shed 3 bases and J 1 base; nucleotides not matched to a gene: 4. For the CDR3, the DNA is TGCAGTGCTAGGCCTAGCGGGGTATCCTACGAGCAGTACTTC. Translating it yields CSARPSGVSYEQYF.

This rearrangement joins TRBV12-3 or TRBV12-4 to TRBJ1-1; TRBD1 agrees at 9 bases. This CDR3 is 14 amino acids long. V dropped 6 bases and J dropped 5; count of bases not matched to a gene: 7. The CDR3 here is CASRPTGGRTEAFF. The CDR3 region has the DNA TGTGCCAGCAGGCCGACAGGGGGAAGAACTGAAGCTTTCTTT.

This clonotype was picked up many times. The CDR3 region is CASSPGTRFLNEQFF. DNA of the CDR3: TGTGCCAGCTCACCTGGGACCCGCTTCTTGAATGAGCAGTTCTTC. The rearrangement joins TRBV18 to TRBJ2-1; perhaps D is TRBD1 or TRBD2 (5 bases each). The CDR3 sequence is 15 residues long. The V and J ends lost 3 bases and 7 bases respectively, with 16 bases between them. In germline, CDR1 is KGHSH, CDR2 LQKENI.

The chain employs TRBV2 and TRBJ1-1, with 7 positions matching TRBD1. There are 14 residues in the CDR3. J was trimmed by 5 bases and V by 5 bases; bases with no gene match: 8. Germline values: CDR1 SNHLY, CDR2 FYNNEI. CDR3 sequence: CASSNTGESTEAFF. Here the CDR3 DNA reads TGTGCCAGCAGTAACACAGGGGAGAGTACTGAAGCTTTCTTT.

The CDR3 is CASSMGTKPQHF. The CDR3 DNA follows: TGTGCCAGTAGTATGGGGACAAAGCCCCAGCATTTT. This sequence joins TRBV19 and TRBJ1-5, with a weak D call TRBD1 (6 bases). V dropped 3 bases and J dropped 8 bases, with 8 bases sitting between them. This CDR3 spans 12 amino acids. Germline V gene lookup returns CDR1 LNHDA and CDR2 SQIVND (reference sequence). The variable domain in full, with the rest retrieved from reference TRBV19 and TRBJ1-5, is DGGITQSPKYLFRKEGQNVTLSCEQNLNHDAMYWYRQDPGQGLRLIYYSQIVNDFQKGDIAEGYSVSREKKESFPLTVTSAQKNPTAFYLCASSMGTKPQHFGDGTRLSIL.

This clonotype was picked up many times. The chain recombines TRBV7-2 with TRBJ2-1; 9 bases are shared with TRBD2. Trimming took 1 base from V and 4 from J; bases not matched to a gene: 2. Germline CDR1 SGHTA, CDR2 FQGNSA. The CDR3 totals 15 residues. CDR3 amino acids: CASSLGLAAYNEQFF. As DNA, the CDR3 is TGTGCCAGCAGCTTAGGACTAGCGGCTTACAATGAGCAGTTCTTC.

This chain connects TRBV5-5 to TRBJ1-5, with D possibly TRBD1 on 5 matching bases. Trimming took 3 bases from V and 1 from J, leaving 14 bases between them. Germline CDR1 is SGHKS and CDR2 is YYEKEE (reference sequence). The CDR3 spans 16 residues. CDR3 sequence (DNA): TGTGCCAGCAGCTCCCTCCCCGGGGACAGCAATCAGCCCCAGCATTTT. It specifies CASSSLPGDSNQPQHF.

This clonotype has only a few counts. The CDR3 nucleotides are TGTGCCTGGAGTCCCACAGGGACGGGGGAGCTGTTTTTT. It yields the protein CAWSPTGTGELFF. This chain connects TRBV30 to TRBJ2-2; D perhaps matches TRBD1 (6 bases). Germline assignment: CDR1 GTSNPN and CDR2 SVGIG (reference sequence). V dropped 2 bases and J dropped 8 bases, with 12 bases sitting between them. This CDR3 is built from 13 residues.

This chain uses TRBV9 with TRBJ2-5; 13 bases are shared with TRBD2. The CDR3 loop spans 15 amino acids. Germline V gene sequence: CDR1 SGDLS, CDR2 YYNGEE. With 3 bases clipped from V and 4 bases from J, the junction kept 3 bases outside the gene matches. The CDR3 DNA is TGTGCCAGCAGCGCGGGACTAGCGGGACGAGAGACCCAGTACTTC. Translated: CASSAGLAGRETQYF.

This clonotype has at least ten counts. Because it lacks the conserved phenylalanine or tryptophan at the end, this CDR3 is likely a read error. The DNA is omitted, as the CDR3 cannot be located on it reliably, and the CDR3 follows TCRdb's listing. The rearrangement uses TRBV20-1 and TRBJ1-1; the D call in the table, TRBD1, was not verified against the DNA. Termini included, the CDR3 measures 11 amino acids. Germline CDR1 DFQATT, CDR2 SNEGSKA (reference sequence). The CDR3 sequence is CSASVGNRVTV.

This clonotype was seen repeatedly, ten times or more. The V call is TRBV7-9, the J call TRBJ2-2, with TRBD1 matching over 7 bases. The CDR3 sequence is 19 residues long. Germline CDR1 and CDR2: SEHNR and FQNEAQ (reference sequence). V was pared by 4 bases and J by 5 bases, with 19 bases of the junction left unmatched. CDR3 residues: CASSSKFLQGTQRTGELFF. In DNA form, the CDR3 reads TGTGCCAGCAGCTCCAAATTTCTACAGGGGACCCAACGGACCGGGGAGCTGTTTTTT.

This clonotype has only a few counts. The rearrangement uses TRBV19 and TRBJ1-1, with 8 nucleotides matching TRBD1. The V segment lost 4 bases and the J segment 2 bases; nucleotides outside the gene matches: 9. This CDR3 is built from 16 residues. Germline loops: CDR1 LNHDA, CDR2 SQIVND (reference sequence). The CDR3 DNA sequence: TGTGCCAGTAGTAGGGGAGACAGGGGAAGAAACACTGAAGCTTTCTTT. Its translation is CASSRGDRGRNTEAFF.

This clonotype was seen many times. The chain employs TRBV12-3 or TRBV12-4 and TRBJ2-3; tentatively, D is TRBD2 (5 bases). Trimming removed 5 bases at V and 2 bases at J, with 14 bases between. This CDR3 has 15 residues. CDR3 in amino acids: CASSPRERFTDTQYF. The CDR3 bases are TGTGCCAGCAGTCCGAGGGAGCGGTTCACAGATACGCAGTATTTT.

V is TRBV6-8 and J is TRBJ2-7, with 8 bases aligning to TRBD1. Germline lookup yields CDR1 MNHGY and CDR2 SAAAGT. This CDR3 spans 16 amino acids. Trimming took 0 bases from V and 5 from J; bases not matched to a gene: 9. The CDR3 nucleotides read TGTGCCAGCAGTTACTCGACTGGCAGGGGGCCGGACGAGCAGTACTTC. Its protein product is CASSYSTGRGPDEQYF.

This clonotype showed up just a few times. The rearrangement uses TRBV7-3 and TRBJ2-3, with D tentatively TRBD1 (5 bases). V lost 2 bases and J lost 3, with 15 bases in between. CDR1 SGHTA and CDR2 FQGTGA come from the germline V gene. This CDR3 spans 16 amino acids. The CDR3 region has the DNA TGTGCCAGCAGCTTACTTGGACAAGAGGTGACAGATACGCAGTATTTT. Encoded protein: CASSLLGQEVTDTQYF.

V gene TRBV5-1 combines with J gene TRBJ1-5, with D unclear. Germline assignment: CDR1 SGHRS and CDR2 YFSETQ. The V and J ends lost 2 bases and 4 bases respectively, with 7 bases between them. The CDR3 has 13 amino acids. The CDR3 nucleotides read TGCGCCAGCAGCTTCGACCTGAATCAGCCCCAGCATTTT. The encoded protein is CASSFDLNQPQHF.

This clonotype occurred many times. This chain uses TRBV12-3 or TRBV12-4 with TRBJ2-2; D remains ambiguous. The CDR3 is 14 amino acids. Trimming removed 3 bases from V and 1 base from J, with 6 bases in between. CDR3 coding DNA: TGTGCCAGCAGTTTCGGCAGGAACACCGGGGAGCTGTTTTTT. It specifies CASSFGRNTGELFF.

This clonotype came up many times. This chain's CDR3 is CASTLGRQGYTGELFF. The CDR3 nucleotides are TGTGCCAGCACCTTGGGTCGTCAGGGGTACACCGGGGAGCTGTTTTTT. This chain connects TRBV27 to TRBJ2-2, with a weak D call TRBD1 (6 bases). V gave up 7 bases and J gave up 3 bases, with 18 bases separating them. Per germline, CDR1 MNHEY and CDR2 SMNVEV (reference sequence). The CDR3 consists of 16 residues.

This clonotype was seen a handful of times. This chain connects TRBV7-2 to TRBJ2-2; TRBD1 or TRBD2 may be the D gene (6 bases each). This CDR3 is 16 amino acids long. Trimming removed 5 bases from V and 2 bases from J, with 15 bases in between. Germline V CDR1 and CDR2: SGHTA, FQGNSA. The CDR3 region is CASSPRGRVNTGELFF. CDR3 sequence (DNA): TGTGCCAGCAGCCCCCGGGGGCGGGTCAACACCGGGGAGCTGTTTTTT.